These T cell receptor beta chains were read from a single sample in a study of radiotherapy plus CTLA-4 blockade in lung cancer. Produced via immunoSEQ multiplex PCR; TCRdb's table is partial and in-frame only. Of roughly 88,000 clones in the sample, roughly four fifths were seen once. Sequenced here: peripheral blood, sampled from a patient treated with radiotherapy plus ipilimumab. These receptors were taken from a human donor with non-small cell lung cancer who had stable disease on radiotherapy plus ipilimumab. The CDR3 runs from the conserved cysteine through the conserved F or W. Fields, in order: CDR3 DNA, CDR3 protein, D gene, V gene, clone size, J gene. D genes are given only for firm matches. Size values are once, few and many counts, or a class for expanded clones, and some rows have none.

cdr3_nt: TGCGCCAGCAGCTTGACTGGGATGCAAGAGACCCAGTACTTC
cdr3_aa: CASSLTGMQETQYF
d_call: NA
v_call: TRBV5-1
clone_size: NA
j_call: TRBJ2-5

cdr3_nt: TGTGCCAGCAGCACACCGGGACTAGCGGTTGAGCAGTTCTTC
cdr3_aa: CASSTPGLAVEQFF
d_call: TRBD2
v_call: TRBV7-2
clone_size: NA
j_call: TRBJ2-1

cdr3_nt: TGTGCCAGCAGGCTAGCGGACCCTAGGGATACGCAGTATTTT
cdr3_aa: CASRLADPRDTQYF
d_call: TRBD2
v_call: TRBV6-1
clone_size: NA
j_call: TRBJ2-3

cdr3_nt: TGTGCCAGCAGCTTGGGTCGCGGGGGAGCCTACGAGCAGTACTTC
cdr3_aa: CASSLGRGGAYEQYF
d_call: TRBD2
v_call: TRBV5-4
clone_size: once
j_call: TRBJ2-7

cdr3_nt: TGTGCCAGCAGCCTGACAGAGGGAAATCAGCCCCAGCATTTT
cdr3_aa: CASSLTEGNQPQHF
d_call: NA
v_call: TRBV6-1
clone_size: NA
j_call: TRBJ1-5

cdr3_nt: TGTGCCAGCAGCTTAGAAGCACAGGGTGGAAACACCATATATTTT
cdr3_aa: CASSLEAQGGNTIYF
d_call: NA
v_call: TRBV11-2
clone_size: NA
j_call: TRBJ1-3

cdr3_nt: TGTGCCAGCAGCCAAGACGGTCCCACAGATACGCAGTATTTT
cdr3_aa: CASSQDGPTDTQYF
d_call: NA
v_call: TRBV11-2
clone_size: NA
j_call: TRBJ2-3

cdr3_nt: TGTGCCAGCAGCTTGACTCGGACAGGCCCCTACGAGCAGTACTTC
cdr3_aa: CASSLTRTGPYEQYF
d_call: TRBD1
v_call: TRBV7-3
clone_size: NA
j_call: TRBJ2-7

cdr3_nt: TGTGCCAGCAGTTTATTTGGGGACACCGGGGAGCTGTTTTTT
cdr3_aa: CASSLFGDTGELFF
d_call: NA
v_call: TRBV27
clone_size: NA
j_call: TRBJ2-2

cdr3_nt: TGTGCCAGCAGCCAATTCCACAGGGGGCTAGGGGACACTGAAGCTTTCTTT
cdr3_aa: CASSQFHRGLGDTEAFF
d_call: TRBD1
v_call: TRBV14
clone_size: NA
j_call: TRBJ1-1

cdr3_nt: TGTGCCAGCAGCGTAGCGCTAGCGGAGGCTACGCAGTATTTT
cdr3_aa: CASSVALAEATQYF
d_call: TRBD2
v_call: TRBV9
clone_size: NA
j_call: TRBJ2-3

cdr3_nt: TGTGCCAGTAGGTGGGGGATGTCCAATCAGCCCCAGCATTTT
cdr3_aa: CASRWGMSNQPQHF
d_call: NA
v_call: TRBV19
clone_size: NA
j_call: TRBJ1-5

cdr3_nt: TGTGCCAGCAGCCAAAGTAGCATGGCGGGGGGCCCCTTGGCCCAGTACTTC
cdr3_aa: CASSQSSMAGGPLAQYF
d_call: TRBD2
v_call: TRBV4-2
clone_size: NA
j_call: TRBJ2-5

cdr3_nt: TGTGCCAGCAGCCCGAGGACTAGCGGGAGGGTCGCAGATACGCAGTATTTT
cdr3_aa: CASSPRTSGRVADTQYF
d_call: TRBD2
v_call: TRBV2
clone_size: NA
j_call: TRBJ2-3

cdr3_nt: TGTGCCAGCAGCGTACAGTGGAGCACAGATACGCAGTATTTT
cdr3_aa: CASSVQWSTDTQYF
d_call: NA
v_call: TRBV9
clone_size: NA
j_call: TRBJ2-3

cdr3_nt: TGTGCCAGCTCACAGGCGGCCGTCTCTGGGGCCAACGTCCTGACTTTC
cdr3_aa: CASSQAAVSGANVLTF
d_call: NA
v_call: TRBV18
clone_size: NA
j_call: TRBJ2-6

cdr3_nt: TGTGCCAGCATAAACCGGGACGCAACTAATGAAAAACTGTTTTTT
cdr3_aa: CASINRDATNEKLFF
d_call: NA
v_call: TRBV4-2
clone_size: few
j_call: TRBJ1-4

cdr3_nt: TGTGCCAGCAGTCTCCAGAAACGTAGCGGGTACCAAGAGACCCAGTACTTC
cdr3_aa: CASSLQKRSGYQETQYF
d_call: TRBD2
v_call: TRBV27
clone_size: NA
j_call: TRBJ2-5

cdr3_nt: TGTGCCAGCAGTTCGGGACTAGCGGGAGGGCTCAGCTCCTACGAGCAGTACTTC
cdr3_aa: CASSSGLAGGLSSYEQYF
d_call: TRBD2
v_call: TRBV27
clone_size: NA
j_call: TRBJ2-7

cdr3_nt: TGTGCCAGCAGCTTGAGCGGGGGGGACAACTACGAGCAGTACTTC
cdr3_aa: CASSLSGGDNYEQYF
d_call: TRBD2
v_call: TRBV7-3
clone_size: NA
j_call: TRBJ2-7

cdr3_nt: TGTGCCAGCGTCGGAATTAGAGGAAATTCACCCCTCCACTTT
cdr3_aa: CASVGIRGNSPLHF
d_call: NA
v_call: TRBV6-5
clone_size: NA
j_call: TRBJ1-6

cdr3_nt: TGTGCCAGCAGTTACTCGGACAGGGACACCGGGGAGCTGTTTTTT
cdr3_aa: CASSYSDRDTGELFF
d_call: TRBD1
v_call: TRBV28
clone_size: NA
j_call: TRBJ2-2

cdr3_nt: TGTGCCAGCTTCCGTAGGTTACCTGGGGCCAACGTCCTGACTTTC
cdr3_aa: CASFRRLPGANVLTF
d_call: NA
v_call: TRBV28
clone_size: NA
j_call: TRBJ2-6

cdr3_nt: TGTGCCTGGTCGGGACTCCAGAATCAGCCCCAGCATTTT
cdr3_aa: CAWSGLQNQPQHF
d_call: NA
v_call: TRBV30
clone_size: NA
j_call: TRBJ1-5

cdr3_nt: TGTGCCAGCAGCTTAGGAAAGGGCGAGCAGTACTTC
cdr3_aa: CASSLGKGEQYF
d_call: NA
v_call: TRBV13
clone_size: NA
j_call: TRBJ2-7

cdr3_nt: TGTGCCAGCAGTGACCGCCCCTGGGGAGATAGCACAGATACGCAGTATTTT
cdr3_aa: CASSDRPWGDSTDTQYF
d_call: NA
v_call: TRBV6-1
clone_size: NA
j_call: TRBJ2-3

cdr3_nt: TGTGCCAGCAGTCCCCTTGGGGTGCGGGGCTACACCTTC
cdr3_aa: CASSPLGVRGYTF
d_call: NA
v_call: TRBV27
clone_size: NA
j_call: TRBJ1-2

cdr3_nt: TGTGCCAGCAGTCCCGGGACAGTCTCTGGAAACACCATATATTTT
cdr3_aa: CASSPGTVSGNTIYF
d_call: TRBD1
v_call: TRBV28
clone_size: NA
j_call: TRBJ1-3

cdr3_nt: TGTGCCTGGAGAAGAGGGCCTGGCACAGATACGCAGTATTTT
cdr3_aa: CAWRRGPGTDTQYF
d_call: NA
v_call: TRBV30
clone_size: NA
j_call: TRBJ2-3

cdr3_nt: TGTGCCAGCAGCTTAAGCCAGGGTAGGACTGAAGCTTTCTTT
cdr3_aa: CASSLSQGRTEAFF
d_call: NA
v_call: TRBV7-8
clone_size: NA
j_call: TRBJ1-1